This T cell receptor beta chain came from a study of CD8 T cells in Susac syndrome. RNA totalling roughly 0.5 to 1 ug underwent reverse transcription with random hexamers. The authors amplified TCR beta CDR3 across 54 Vbeta and 13 Jbeta using immunoSEQ multiplex PCR. A single record per CDR3 protein comes from TCRdb applying MiXCR to the immunoSEQ multiplex PCR reads. This sample has about 200,000 distinct CDR3 sequences, with approximately 95% found just once. Purification of the CD8+ and CD4+ T cells relied on negative isolation, and TEMRA cells underwent FACS enrichment. Sequenced sample: CD4+ T cells from PBMCs. The receptor's source is a human donor in good health.

CDR3 sequence: CSATLGRTLRETQYF. In DNA form, the CDR3 reads TGCAGTGCTACATTGGGCCGGACCCTGCGGGAGACCCAGTACTTC. The V call is TRBV20-1, the J call TRBJ2-5; D not certain. In germline, CDR1 is DFQATT, CDR2 SNEGSKA (reference sequence). This CDR3 spans 15 amino acids. With 4 bases removed from V and 5 bases from J, the gap between germline ends came to 20 bases.